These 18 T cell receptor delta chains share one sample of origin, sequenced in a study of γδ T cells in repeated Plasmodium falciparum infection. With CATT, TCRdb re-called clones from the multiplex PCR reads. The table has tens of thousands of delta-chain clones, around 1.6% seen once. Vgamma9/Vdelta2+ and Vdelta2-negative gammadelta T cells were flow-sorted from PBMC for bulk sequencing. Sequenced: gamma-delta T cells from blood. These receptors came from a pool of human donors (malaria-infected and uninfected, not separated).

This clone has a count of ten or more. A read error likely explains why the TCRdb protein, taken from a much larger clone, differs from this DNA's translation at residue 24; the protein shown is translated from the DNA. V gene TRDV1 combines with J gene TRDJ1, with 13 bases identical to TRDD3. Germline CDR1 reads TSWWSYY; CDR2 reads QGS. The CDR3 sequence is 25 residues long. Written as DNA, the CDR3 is TGTGCTCTTGGGGAACTTAAACTCCTACGGTTACTGGGGGATACGCGTATCCGAAAGACCGATAAACTCACCTTT. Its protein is CALGELKLLRLLGDTRIRKTDKLTF.

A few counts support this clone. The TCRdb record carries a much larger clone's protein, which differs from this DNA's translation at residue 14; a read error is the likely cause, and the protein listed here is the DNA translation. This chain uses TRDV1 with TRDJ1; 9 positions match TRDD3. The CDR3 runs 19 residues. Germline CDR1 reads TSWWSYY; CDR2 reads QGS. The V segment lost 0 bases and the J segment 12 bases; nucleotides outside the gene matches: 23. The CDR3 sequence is CALGELVLSRHWGRIPIIF. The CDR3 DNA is TGTGCTCTTGGGGAACTGGTTCTTTCTCGGCACTGGGGGAGAATACCGATCATCTTT.

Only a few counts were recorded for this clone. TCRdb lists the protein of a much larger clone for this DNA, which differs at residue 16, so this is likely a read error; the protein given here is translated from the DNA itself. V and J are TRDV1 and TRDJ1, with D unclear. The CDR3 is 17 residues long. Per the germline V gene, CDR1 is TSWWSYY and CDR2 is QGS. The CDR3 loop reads CALGEGLFTVYTDKLTF. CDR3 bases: TGTGCTCTTGGGGAGGGTCTCTTTACGGTGTACACCGATAAACTCACCTTT.

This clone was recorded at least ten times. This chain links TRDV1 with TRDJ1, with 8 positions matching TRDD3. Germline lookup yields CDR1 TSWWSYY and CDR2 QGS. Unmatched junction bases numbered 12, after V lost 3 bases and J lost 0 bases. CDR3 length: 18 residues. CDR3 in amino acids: CALGEWIRTGGYTDKLIF. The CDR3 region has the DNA TGTGCTCTTGGGGAGTGGATCCGTACTGGGGGGTACACCGATAAACTCATCTTT.

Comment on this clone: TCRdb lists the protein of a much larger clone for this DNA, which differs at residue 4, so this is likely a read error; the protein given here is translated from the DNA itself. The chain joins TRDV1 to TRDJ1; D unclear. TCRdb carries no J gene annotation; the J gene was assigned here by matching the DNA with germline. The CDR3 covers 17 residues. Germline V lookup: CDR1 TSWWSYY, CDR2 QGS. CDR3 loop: CALRERHPVSYTDKLIF. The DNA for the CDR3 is TGTGCTCTTAGGGAGAGGCACCCCGTCTCTTACACCGATAAACTCATCTTT.

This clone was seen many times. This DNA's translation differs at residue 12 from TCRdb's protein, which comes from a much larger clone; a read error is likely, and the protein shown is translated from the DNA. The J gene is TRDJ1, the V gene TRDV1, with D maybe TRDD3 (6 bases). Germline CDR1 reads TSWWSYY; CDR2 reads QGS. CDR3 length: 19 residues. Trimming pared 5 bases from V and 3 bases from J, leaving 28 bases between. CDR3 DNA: TGTGCTCTTGGGTTCCCCGGTAGTTACTTGGGGGGTGCCGCCGATAAACTCATCTTT. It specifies CALGFPGSYLGGAADKLIF.

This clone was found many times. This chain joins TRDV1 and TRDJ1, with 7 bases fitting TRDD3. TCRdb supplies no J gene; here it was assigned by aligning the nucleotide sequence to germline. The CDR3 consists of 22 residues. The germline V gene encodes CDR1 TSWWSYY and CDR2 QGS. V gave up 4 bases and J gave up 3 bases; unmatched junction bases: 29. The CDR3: CALGGFRRGGLGGPLGADKLIF. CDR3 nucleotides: TGTGCTCTTGGGGGATTCCGCCGGGGAGGGCTGGGGGGACCACTCGGGGCCGATAAACTCATCTTT.

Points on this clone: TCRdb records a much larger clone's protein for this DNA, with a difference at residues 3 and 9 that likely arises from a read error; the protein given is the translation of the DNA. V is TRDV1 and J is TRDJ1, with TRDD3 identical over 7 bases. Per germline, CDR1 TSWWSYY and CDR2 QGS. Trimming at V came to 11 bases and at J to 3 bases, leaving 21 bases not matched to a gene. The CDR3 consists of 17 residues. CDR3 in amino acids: CAIATLLRWIRSDKLIF. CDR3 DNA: TGTGCTATTGCGACTCTCCTGCGGTGGATACGATCCGATAAACTCATCTTT.

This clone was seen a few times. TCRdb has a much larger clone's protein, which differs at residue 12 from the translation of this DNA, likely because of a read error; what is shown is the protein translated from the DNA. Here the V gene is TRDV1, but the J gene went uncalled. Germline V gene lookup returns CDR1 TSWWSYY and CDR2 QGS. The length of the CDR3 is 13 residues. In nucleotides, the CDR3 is TGTGCTCTTGGAATAAACCTGGTTACTAAACTCACCTTT. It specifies CALGINLVTKLTF.

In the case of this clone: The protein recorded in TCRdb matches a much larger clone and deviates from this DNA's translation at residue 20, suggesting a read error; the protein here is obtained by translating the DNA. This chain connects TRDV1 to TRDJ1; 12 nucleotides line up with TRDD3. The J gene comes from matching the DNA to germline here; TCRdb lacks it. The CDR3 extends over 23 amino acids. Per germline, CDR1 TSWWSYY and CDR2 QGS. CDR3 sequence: CALGEPIPSPVTPYWGIPDRLIF. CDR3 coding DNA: TGTGCTCTTGGGGAACCTATTCCTTCCCCCGTTACTCCTTACTGGGGGATACCCGATAGACTCATCTTT.

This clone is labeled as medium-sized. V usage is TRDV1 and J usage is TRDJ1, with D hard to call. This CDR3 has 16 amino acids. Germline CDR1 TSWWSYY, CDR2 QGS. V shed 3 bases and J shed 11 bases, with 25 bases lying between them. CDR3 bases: TGTGCTCTTGGGGAGAAACTACGGGCCCTCCTTATACCCCTCATCTTT. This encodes CALGEKLRALLIPLIF.

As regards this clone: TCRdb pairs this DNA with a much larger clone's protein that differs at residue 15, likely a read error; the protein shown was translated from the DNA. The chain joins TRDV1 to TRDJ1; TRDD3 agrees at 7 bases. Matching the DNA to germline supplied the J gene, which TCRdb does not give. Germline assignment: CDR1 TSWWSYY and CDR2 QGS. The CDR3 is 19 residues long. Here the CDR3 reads CALGEPMLPLGVDTNKLIF. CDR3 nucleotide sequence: TGTGCTCTTGGGGAACCTATGCTCCCCCTGGGGGTCGACACCAATAAACTCATCTTT.

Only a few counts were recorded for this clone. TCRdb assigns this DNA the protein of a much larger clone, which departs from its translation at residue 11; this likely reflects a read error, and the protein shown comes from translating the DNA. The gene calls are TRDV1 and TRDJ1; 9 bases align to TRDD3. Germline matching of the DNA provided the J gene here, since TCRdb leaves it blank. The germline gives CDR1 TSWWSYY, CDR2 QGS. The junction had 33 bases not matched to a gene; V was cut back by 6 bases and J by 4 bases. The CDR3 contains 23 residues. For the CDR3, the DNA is TGTGCTCTTGGCCCATTACCCAGCCGCAAAGTCTACGAGCTGGGGATACGCGTCGATAAACTCATCTTT. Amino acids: CALGPLPSRKVYELGIRVDKLIF.

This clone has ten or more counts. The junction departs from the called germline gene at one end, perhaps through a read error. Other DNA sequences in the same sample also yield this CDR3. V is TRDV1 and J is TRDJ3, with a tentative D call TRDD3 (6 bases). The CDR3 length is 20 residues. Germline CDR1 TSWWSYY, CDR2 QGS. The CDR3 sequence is CALGGSSPNRQNWDTRQMFF. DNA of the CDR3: TGTGCTCTTGGGGGTTCCTCTCCCAACCGGCAGAACTGGGACACCCGACAGATGTTCTTC.

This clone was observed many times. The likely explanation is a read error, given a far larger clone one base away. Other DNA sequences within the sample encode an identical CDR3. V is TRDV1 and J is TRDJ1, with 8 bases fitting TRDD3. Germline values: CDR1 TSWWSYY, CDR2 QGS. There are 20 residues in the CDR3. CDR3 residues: CALGELNPNYWGWRTDKLIF. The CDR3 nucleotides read TGTGCCCTTGGGGAACTAAATCCCAACTACTGGGGGTGGAGAACCGATAAACTCATCTTT.

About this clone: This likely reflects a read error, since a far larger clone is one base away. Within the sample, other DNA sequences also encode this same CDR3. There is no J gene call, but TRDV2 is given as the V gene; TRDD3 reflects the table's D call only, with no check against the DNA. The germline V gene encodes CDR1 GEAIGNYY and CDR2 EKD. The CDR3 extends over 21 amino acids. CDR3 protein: CACDTGFFTGGFAEDTDKLIF. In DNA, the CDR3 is TGTGCCTGTGACACCGGCTTCTTTACTGGGGGATTCGCTGAGGACACCGATAAACTCATTTTT.

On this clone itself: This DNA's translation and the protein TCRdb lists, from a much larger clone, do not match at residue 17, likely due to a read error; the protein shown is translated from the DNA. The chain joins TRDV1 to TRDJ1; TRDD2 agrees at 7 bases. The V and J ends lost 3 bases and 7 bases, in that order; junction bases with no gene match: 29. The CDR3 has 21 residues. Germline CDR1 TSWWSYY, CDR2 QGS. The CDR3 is CALGEPRLFLGGYPRRAKLIF. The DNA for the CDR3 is TGTGCTCTTGGGGAGCCCCGGCTCTTCCTAGGGGGCTATCCCAGACGTGCTAAACTCATCTTT.

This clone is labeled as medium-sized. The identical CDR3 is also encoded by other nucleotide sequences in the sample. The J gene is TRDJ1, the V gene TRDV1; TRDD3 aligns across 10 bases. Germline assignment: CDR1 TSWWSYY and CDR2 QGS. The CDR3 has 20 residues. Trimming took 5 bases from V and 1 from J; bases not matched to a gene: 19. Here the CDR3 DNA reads TGTGCTCTTGGGTGTCCTTCCCTCGGACTTACTGGGGGATGCACCGATAAACTCATCTTT. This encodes CALGCPSLGLTGGCTDKLIF.